The clone carrying this T cell receptor beta chain was seen many times. Antigen: not known. A clone one base away is much larger, so this may be a read error. Each CDR3 protein is one row after TCRdb ran MiXCR on the reads. Of around 280,000 distinct CDR3 sequences in the sample, approximately 14% are singletons; the top ten hold around 9%. The data originate from a study of T cell repertoires in cytomegalovirus infection. This CDR3 region has 11 residues. V lost 5 bases and J 2 bases, leaving 2 bases between the germline ends. Per germline, CDR1 SGHTA and CDR2 FQGNSA. Study conclusions and caveats: Cumulative public TCR beta family frequency identified carriers of CMV plus the relevant HLA.

This chain links TRBV7-2 with TRBJ2-3; D remains unclear. Sample: PBMCs. This clonotype was obtained from a human donor in good health (CMV status not recorded). Some clones in this sample may be carry-over from other donors' samples. CDR3 coding DNA: TGTGCCAGCAGCCCCACAGATACGCAGTATTTT. Translation: CASSPTDTQYF.